This paragraph reports one TCR beta chain. Its antigen is not yet known. No base quality values were provided; no much bigger clone lies one nucleotide off. This sample was included in a study of blood T cell repertoires in COVID-19 (dated by TCRdb to about 2020). As for the study more broadly: Collaborator samples came from the United States, Italy and Spain and covered acute and convalescent phases of COVID-19. Where available, HLA class I and class II types were taken from metadata supplied by the sample provider and were not determined by assay-based typing. The repertoires were released in a freely available public database meant as a resource for research on the immune response to SARS-CoV-2. The prospective study material was composed of cDNA or gDNA derived from T cells, B-cell-depleted T cells, or PBMCs. Samples were obtained from the ongoing ImmuneRACE study (first 160 participants) and from about 1,300 subjects provided by 6 global collaborators. Deeply sampled blood TCRbeta repertoires from subjects exposed to, actively infected with, or recovered from COVID-19 were included in the dataset. Nearly every sample came with metadata listing a de-identified subject ID, COVID-19 status, age in years and sex. The investigation overall reported the following: How much clinical and demographic metadata was included differed by source and by participant, and the metadata was provided uncurated.

The CDR1 and CDR2 encoded by the germline V gene (reference sequence) are LNHDA and SQIVND. V is cut by 3 bases and J by 3 bases, and the space between the germline ends is 6 bases. The CDR3 runs 12 amino acids, cysteine and phenylalanine included. Only the CDR3 DNA stays, 36 bases, in frame from base 1. TCRbeta CDR3 regions were amplified from genomic DNA using the immunoSEQ Assay, a bias-controlled multiplex PCR. The study's processing was this. The number of nucleated cells in each sample was estimated from the amplification of reference gene primers within the assay. To quantify the absolute abundance of each unique TCRbeta CDR3 rearrangement, sequence reads were collapsed and filtered. Productive Simpson clonality was computed per sample as the square root of Simpson's diversity index over productive rearrangements. TCRdb provides this immuneACCESS table in a form limited to in-frame rearrangements. Some clones are lacking; in checked studies, under half of them reflect an unresolved V gene, and why the rest are absent is not known. The D gene and trimming were derived from the DNA, and the V and J assignments and clone size from that table. The sample yields approximately 30,000 clones; about 87% were counted once. 35% to 50% of the sample comes from the top ten.

Each collaborating institution followed its own protocols to collect whole blood in K2EDTA tubes. Collaborator samples were shipped for TCRbeta analysis as frozen whole blood, isolated PBMCs, or DNA extracted from either sample type. Sequencing was performed on peripheral blood. The sequence links TRBV19 to TRBJ2-7; no confident D gene assignment can be made. This TCR derives from a human donor in a cohort sampled during active COVID-19. The DNA sequence follows: TGTGCCAGTAGTATTTCGGGCTACGAGCAGTACTTC. It translates to CASSISGYEQYF.